Listed below are T cell receptor beta chains from one sample, sequenced in a study of T cell responses to AZD1222 COVID-19 vaccine. Data came from immunoSEQ multiplex PCR; TCRdb stores just in-frame clones and leaves some out. The sample shows approximately 90,000 clones, 70% to 90% of them seen only once. The specimen was peripheral blood, collected on day 0 of AZD1222 vaccination. Receptors were obtained from an adult in good health. The CDR3 runs from the conserved cysteine through the conserved F or W. D genes are given only for firm matches. Only some rows state a clone size, as once, few, many or a class for expanded clones.

D gene | clone size | J gene | V gene | CDR3 protein | CDR3 DNA
. | . | TRBJ1-6 | TRBV7-2 | CASSFPRQSQPLHF | TGTGCCAGCAGCTTCCCCCGACAGTCACAACCCCTCCACTTT
TRBD1 | . | TRBJ2-7 | TRBV18 | CASSPSGQGVGEQYF | TGTGCCAGCTCACCATCAGGACAGGGGGTGGGCGAGCAGTACTTC
TRBD1 | . | TRBJ1-4 | TRBV7-8 | CASSSQTGSREKLFF | TGTGCCAGCAGCTCTCAGACAGGGTCACGGGAAAAACTGTTTTTT
. | . | TRBJ1-3 | TRBV6-1 | CASSPRSNTIYF | TGTGCCAGCAGCCCCCGGAGTAACACCATATATTTT
. | once | TRBJ1-1 | TRBV27 | CASSLLLSNAEAFF | TGTGCCAGCAGTTTACTCCTTAGTAACGCTGAAGCTTTCTTT
TRBD1 | few | TRBJ1-1 | TRBV7-2 | CASSLVTGGAEAFF | TGTGCCAGCAGCTTAGTAACAGGGGGGGCTGAAGCTTTCTTT
TRBD1 | . | TRBJ1-2 | TRBV7-8 | CASSQTTGGDIGYTF | TGTGCCAGCAGCCAAACGACAGGGGGCGACATTGGCTACACCTTC
. | . | TRBJ2-5 | TRBV14 | CASSLLWGGPAGETQYF | TGTGCCAGCAGCCTACTTTGGGGCGGACCGGCGGGGGAGACCCAGTACTTC
. | . | TRBJ2-7 | TRBV11-3 | CASSPRPDGEEQYF | TGTGCCAGCAGCCCCCGGCCTGACGGGGAAGAGCAGTACTTC
. | . | TRBJ2-5 | TRBV19 | CASSIGRGQETQYF | TGTGCCAGTAGTATAGGGAGAGGGCAAGAGACCCAGTACTTC
. | . | TRBJ1-3 | TRBV5-1 | CASSRQGVQGGNTIYF | TGCGCCAGCAGCCGCCAAGGAGTGCAGGGCGGAAACACCATATATTTT
TRBD1 | once | TRBJ1-4 | TRBV28 | CASRSPGQGSEKLFF | TGTGCCAGCAGATCACCGGGACAGGGGTCTGAAAAACTGTTTTTT
. | . | TRBJ2-7 | TRBV14 | CASSQVESLYEQYF | TGTGCCAGCAGCCAAGTCGAGAGTCTCTACGAGCAGTACTTC
. | . | TRBJ2-1 | TRBV7-3 | CASSFSENPYNEQFF | TGTGCCAGCAGCTTCAGCGAGAACCCCTACAATGAGCAGTTCTTC
TRBD1 | . | TRBJ1-6 | TRBV6-5 | CASRGQGYNNSPLHF | TGTGCCAGCAGGGGACAGGGGTATAATAATTCACCCCTCCACTTT
TRBD1 | few | TRBJ1-5 | TRBV3-1/TRBV3-2 | CASSPGTGGGQPQHF | TGTGCCAGCAGCCCCGGGACAGGGGGCGGTCAGCCCCAGCATTTT
. | once | TRBJ1-2 | TRBV5-8 | CASSLAGALGYGYTF | TGTGCCAGCAGCTTGGCAGGGGCGTTAGGCTATGGCTACACCTTC
. | . | TRBJ2-5 | TRBV27 | CASSFTGYRETQYF | TGTGCCAGCAGTTTCACAGGGTATCGTGAGACCCAGTACTTC
. | . | TRBJ2-6 | TRBV28 | CASSLLGVAGANVLTF | TGTGCCAGCAGTTTACTTGGCGTTGCTGGGGCCAACGTCCTGACTTTC
TRBD1 | . | TRBJ2-4 | TRBV9 | CASSPRTGENIQYF | TGTGCCAGCAGCCCCAGGACAGGAGAAAACATTCAGTACTTC
TRBD1 | . | TRBJ1-1 | TRBV3-1/TRBV3-2 | CASSLRTGTNTEAFF | TGTGCCAGCAGCCTCAGGACAGGGACGAACACTGAAGCTTTCTTT
. | . | TRBJ2-7 | TRBV11-3 | CASSLTYEQYF | TGTGCCAGCAGCTTAACCTACGAGCAGTACTTC
. | . | TRBJ2-7 | TRBV28 | CASSLPARYEQYF | TGTGCCAGCAGTTTACCCGCCAGGTACGAGCAGTACTTC
. | . | TRBJ2-5 | TRBV18 | CASSTEETQYF | TGTGCCAGCTCCACTGAGGAGACCCAGTACTTC
. | . | TRBJ1-1 | TRBV18 | CASTLNRVGDTEAFF | TGTGCCAGCACCCTAAACAGGGTTGGGGACACTGAAGCTTTCTTT
TRBD1 | . | TRBJ1-6 | TRBV5-1 | CASSLEAGGGSPLHF | TGCGCCAGCAGCTTGGAGGCAGGGGGCGGATCACCCCTCCACTTT
TRBD2 | . | TRBJ2-1 | TRBV28 | CASSSSGSSYNEQFF | TGTGCCAGCAGTTCTAGCGGGAGTTCCTACAATGAGCAGTTCTTC
. | . | TRBJ2-1 | TRBV11-2 | CASTQYGGSYNEQFF | TGTGCCAGCACCCAGTACGGGGGCTCCTACAATGAGCAGTTCTTC
TRBD1 | . | TRBJ1-3 | TRBV3-1/TRBV3-2 | CASSHGTAHSGNTIYF | TGTGCCAGCTCCCATGGGACAGCCCACTCTGGAAACACCATATATTTT
. | once | TRBJ2-5 | TRBV14 | CASSQSEQETQYF | TGTGCCAGCAGCCAATCAGAGCAAGAGACCCAGTACTTC
TRBD2 | once | TRBJ2-2 | TRBV7-6 | CASSSLGGGPGELFF | TGTGCCAGCAGCTCCTTGGGGGGAGGGCCCGGGGAGCTGTTTTTT
. | . | TRBJ1-5 | TRBV3-1/TRBV3-2 | CASSQDQRQPQHF | TGTGCCAGCAGCCAAGATCAGCGTCAGCCCCAGCATTTT
TRBD2 | few | TRBJ2-5 | TRBV10-3 | CAISPLAGEEETQYF | TGTGCCATCAGCCCACTAGCGGGAGAGGAAGAGACCCAGTACTTC
. | . | TRBJ2-1 | TRBV27 | CASSHLDEQFF | TGTGCCAGCAGTCATTTGGATGAGCAGTTCTTC
. | . | TRBJ1-4 | TRBV11-3 | CASSPAGREKLFF | TGTGCCAGCAGCCCTGCTGGAAGAGAAAAACTGTTTTTT